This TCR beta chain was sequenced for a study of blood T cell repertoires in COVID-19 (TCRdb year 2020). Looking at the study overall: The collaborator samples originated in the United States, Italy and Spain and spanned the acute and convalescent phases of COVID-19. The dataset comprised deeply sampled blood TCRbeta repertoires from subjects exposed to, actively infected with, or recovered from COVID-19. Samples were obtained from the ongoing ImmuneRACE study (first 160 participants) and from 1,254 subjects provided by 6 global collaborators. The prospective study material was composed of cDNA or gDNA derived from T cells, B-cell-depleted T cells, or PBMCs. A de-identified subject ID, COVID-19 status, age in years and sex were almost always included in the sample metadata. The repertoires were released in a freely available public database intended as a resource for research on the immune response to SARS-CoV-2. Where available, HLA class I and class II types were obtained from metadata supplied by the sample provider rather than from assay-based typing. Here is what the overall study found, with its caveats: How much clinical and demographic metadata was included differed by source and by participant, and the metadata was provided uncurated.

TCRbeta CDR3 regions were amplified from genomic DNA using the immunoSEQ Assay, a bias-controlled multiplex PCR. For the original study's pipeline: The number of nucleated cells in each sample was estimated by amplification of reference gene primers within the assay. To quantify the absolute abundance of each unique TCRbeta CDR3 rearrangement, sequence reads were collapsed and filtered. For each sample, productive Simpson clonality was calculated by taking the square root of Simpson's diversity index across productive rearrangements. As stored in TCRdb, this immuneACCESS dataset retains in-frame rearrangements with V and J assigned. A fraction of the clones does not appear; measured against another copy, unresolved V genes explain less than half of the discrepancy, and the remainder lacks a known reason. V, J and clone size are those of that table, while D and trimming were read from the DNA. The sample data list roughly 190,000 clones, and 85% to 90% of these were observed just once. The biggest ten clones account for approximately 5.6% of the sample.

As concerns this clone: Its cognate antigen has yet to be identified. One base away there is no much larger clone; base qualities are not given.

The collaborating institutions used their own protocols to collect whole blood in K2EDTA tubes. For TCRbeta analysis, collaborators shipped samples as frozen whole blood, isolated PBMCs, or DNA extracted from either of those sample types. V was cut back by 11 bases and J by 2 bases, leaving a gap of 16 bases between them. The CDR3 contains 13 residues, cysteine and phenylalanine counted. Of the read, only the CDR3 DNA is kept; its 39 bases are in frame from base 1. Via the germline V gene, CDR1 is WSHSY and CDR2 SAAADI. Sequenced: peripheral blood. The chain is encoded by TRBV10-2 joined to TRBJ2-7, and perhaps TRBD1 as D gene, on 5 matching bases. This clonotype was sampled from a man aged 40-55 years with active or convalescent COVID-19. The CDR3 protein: CASSNRPTYEQYF. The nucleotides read TGCGCCTCTTCGAACAGGCCGACCTACGAGCAGTACTTC.